The T cell receptor beta chain described here comes from a study of response to subunit inactivated influenza vaccine. General study findings and limits: Authors suggested that a seasonal influenza vaccination recruits few new T cells each time.

The sample holds many counts of this clonotype. The antigen remains undetermined. TCRdb reprocessed the RT-PCR reads with MiXCR, giving one entry per CDR3 protein. The sample lists 600,000 to 850,000 distinct CDR3 sequences, 12% to 15% occurring once. Trimming stripped 8 bases from V and 8 bases from J, with 16 bases between. CDR3 length equals 13 residues. The chain couples TRBV12-3 or TRBV12-4 to TRBJ2-1; TRBD1 might be the D (6 bases). The sample here was PBMCs from blood, taken less than 15 days before vaccination. The source is a man aged 50-59 years who received an inactivated influenza vaccine. CDR3 bases: TGTGCCAGCCAAACAGGGTATACGCATGAGCAGTTCTTC. Protein product: CASQTGYTHEQFF.